The 22 T cell receptor beta chains in this list originate from one sample, sequenced in a study of cytomegalovirus exposure and HLA in healthy donors. Amplification used 60 Vbeta primers and 13 Jbeta primers. Here immunoSEQ multiplex PCR was the method, and the copy in TCRdb shows in-frame clones only, minus some. Seen here are about 150,000 clones, approximately 80% observed once, and the top ten hold 9.5% to 15%. The sequenced material came from PBMCs. The source is a man aged 25-40 years in good health and CMV-seropositive.

This clone came up a few times. The gene calls are TRBV19 and TRBJ2-2; 7 positions match TRBD1. The length of the CDR3 is 16 residues. Per the germline V gene, CDR1 is LNHDA and CDR2 is SQIVND (reference sequence). V was clipped by 4 bases and J by 0 bases; unmatched bases: 5. DNA for the CDR3: TGTGCCAGTAGTACGGACAGGTTCGCGAACACCGGGGAGCTGTTTTTT. It is translated as CASSTDRFANTGELFF.

Only a few counts were recorded for this clone. The V gene is TRBV11-2, the J gene TRBJ2-2, with 7 bases identical to TRBD2. Germline trimming cut 5 bases from V and 1 base from J; bases unmatched to any gene: 10. This CDR3 region has 17 residues. CDR1 and CDR2 (germline): SGHAT, FQNNGV. CDR3 sequence reads: CASSPRGWSENTGELFF. CDR3 bases: TGTGCCAGCAGCCCGCGGGGGTGGAGTGAGAACACCGGGGAGCTGTTTTTT.

This chain joins TRBV7-9 and TRBJ2-5; D is undetermined. The J call is in doubt because the DNA end fits TRBJ2-7 better. This CDR3 has 14 residues. Germline V gives CDR1 SEHNR, CDR2 FQNEAQ (reference sequence). CDR3 sequence reads: CASSLGAASYEQYF. For the CDR3, the DNA is TGTGCCAGCAGCTTAGGGGCAGCTTCCTACGAGCAGTACTTC.

This clone was seen once. This chain connects TRBV5-4 to TRBJ2-5, with D possibly matching TRBD2 (6 bases). Germline V gene data show CDR1 as SGHNT and CDR2 as YYREEE (reference sequence). Deletions cut 1 base from V and 3 bases from J, with 10 bases between. The CDR3 is made up of 14 amino acids. Here the CDR3 reads CASSLSGLKETQYF. The CDR3 coding sequence is TGTGCCAGCAGCTTGAGCGGGCTAAAAGAGACCCAGTACTTC.

The chain combines TRBV28 with TRBJ1-2, with D hard to call. The CDR3 contains 13 residues. V was trimmed by 4 bases and J by 4 bases, leaving 10 bases between them. Germline CDR1 and CDR2: MDHEN and SYDVKM. This CDR3 is CASSSGTVYGYTF. CDR3 in DNA: TGTGCCAGCAGTTCGGGAACAGTCTATGGCTACACCTTC.

The gene calls are TRBV4-2 and TRBJ1-4, with D unclear. V lost 0 bases to trimming and J lost 4 bases, with 12 bases between them. The V gene's germline CDR1 is LGHNA and CDR2 YNFKEQ. The CDR3 extends over 16 amino acids. The CDR3 reads CASSQDSVPINEKLFF. CDR3 DNA sequence: TGTGCCAGCAGCCAAGATTCGGTTCCGATTAATGAAAAACTGTTTTTT.

This sequence joins TRBV19 and TRBJ2-7; 7 nucleotides agree with TRBD2. The germline gives CDR1 LNHDA, CDR2 SQIVND (reference sequence). The CDR3 runs 13 residues. Trimming removed 5 bases from V and 4 bases from J; junction bases left unmatched: 5. Here the CDR3 DNA reads TGTGCCAGTAGTTCTAGCGGATTTTACGAGCAGTACTTC. Protein sequence: CASSSSGFYEQYF.

The chain uses TRBV5-4 and TRBJ2-7; TRBD1 might be the D (6 bases). The CDR3 runs to 13 residues. Germline CDR1 is SGHNT and CDR2 is YYREEE (reference sequence). V dropped 3 bases and J dropped 4 bases, with 11 bases sitting between them. CDR3 sequence (DNA): TGTGCCAGCAGCTCAGGGGTTGGGTACGAGCAGTACTTC. It codes for CASSSGVGYEQYF. The full variable domain, in which reference TRBV5-4 and TRBJ2-7 provide the parts outside the CDR3, is ETGVTQSPTHLIKTRGQQVTLRCSSQSGHNTVSWYQQALGQGPQFIFQYYREEENGRGNFPPRFSGLQFPNYSSELNVNALELDDSALYLCASSSGVGYEQYFGPGTRLTVT.

This clone occurred a few times. The V and J genes are TRBV28 and TRBJ2-3; TRBD2 matches 11 bases. V lost 4 bases and J lost 3; bases outside the gene matches: 6. The CDR3 has 16 residues. Germline V gene sequence: CDR1 MDHEN, CDR2 SYDVKM. The CDR3 region is CASSSPTSGTTDTQYF. The CDR3 DNA sequence: TGTGCCAGCAGTTCTCCGACTAGCGGGACGACAGATACGCAGTATTTT.

This clone was seen only a few times. The rearrangement uses TRBV7-9 and TRBJ1-2; TRBD1 is a possible D gene (6 bases). Germline V gene lookup returns CDR1 SEHNR and CDR2 FQNEAQ (reference sequence). The CDR3 has 14 amino acids. V was shortened by 1 base and J by 8 bases, with 14 bases between the two germline ends. In DNA, the CDR3 is TGTGCCAGCAGCTTAGTAGGGTCAGGGGACGGCTACACCTTC. Residues: CASSLVGSGDGYTF.

This chain joins TRBV28 and TRBJ1-5, with 7 bases matching TRBD1. The CDR3 totals 15 residues. After removal of 6 bases from V and 4 bases from J, the junction contained 9 bases not matched to a gene. Germline CDR1 is MDHEN and CDR2 is SYDVKM. CDR3 sequence: CASRTGSDANQPQHF. Written as DNA, the CDR3 is TGTGCCAGCAGGACAGGGTCAGACGCGAATCAGCCCCAGCATTTT.

The rearrangement joins TRBV6-5 to TRBJ2-7, with a tentative D call TRBD2 (6 bases). With 4 bases removed from V and 7 bases from J, the gap between germline ends came to 14 bases. CDR1 is MNHEY and CDR2 is SVGAGI in the germline V gene. The CDR3 loop spans 13 amino acids. CDR3 loop: CASSWGVAGEQYF. CDR3 DNA: TGTGCCAGCAGTTGGGGGGTTGCGGGGGAGCAGTACTTC.

This chain connects TRBV11-2 to TRBJ1-1; D not resolved. Trimming removed 5 bases from V and 4 bases from J, with 11 bases in between. This CDR3 comprises 13 residues. Germline loops: CDR1 SGHAT, CDR2 FQNNGV. The CDR3 sequence: CASSPRWPTEAFF. In DNA form, the CDR3 reads TGTGCCAGCAGCCCCCGCTGGCCCACTGAAGCTTTCTTT.

CDR3 DNA: TGCAGCGTTGTCGGGATTCAAGAGACCCAGTACTTC. Translated, it gives CSVVGIQETQYF. The chain combines TRBV29-1 with TRBJ2-5; D is perhaps TRBD2 (5 bases). The CDR3 covers 12 residues. V was shortened by 4 bases and J by 2 bases, with 8 bases between the two germline ends. Germline-derived CDR1 and CDR2 are SQVTM and ANQGSEA.

V usage is TRBV28 and J usage is TRBJ1-2; 8 bases align to TRBD1. The CDR3 totals 14 residues. Germline-derived CDR1 and CDR2 are MDHEN and SYDVKM. The V segment lost 4 bases and the J segment 2 bases; nucleotides outside the gene matches: 3. CDR3 amino acids: CASSYRGGNYGYTF. For the CDR3, the DNA is TGTGCCAGCAGTTACAGGGGGGGAAACTATGGCTACACCTTC.

V usage is TRBV5-1 and J usage is TRBJ1-1, with D tentatively TRBD1 (6 bases). Trimming took off 4 bases at V and 0 bases at J, with 10 bases between the two ends. Germline V lookup: CDR1 SGHRS, CDR2 YFSETQ. The CDR3 is made up of 14 amino acids. The CDR3 bases are TGCGCCAGCAGCCCCGGGACACTGAACACTGAAGCTTTCTTT. Translating gives CASSPGTLNTEAFF.

The V gene is TRBV27, the J gene TRBJ2-7; D ambiguous. The CDR3 consists of 15 residues. Germline V gene sequence: CDR1 MNHEY, CDR2 SMNVEV (reference sequence). Trimming stripped 1 base from V and 3 bases from J, with 13 bases between. CDR3 sequence: CASSLLNSPYYEQYF. For the CDR3, the DNA is TGTGCCAGCAGTTTATTGAACTCACCTTACTACGAGCAGTACTTC.

V is TRBV29-1 and J is TRBJ2-7, with TRBD1 matching over 7 bases. Germline V CDR1 and CDR2: SQVTM, ANQGSEA. The CDR3 contains 12 residues. The junction had 4 bases not matched to a gene; V was cut back by 7 bases and J by 1 base. The CDR3 region is CSAWTGSYEQYF. CDR3 nucleotide sequence: TGCAGCGCTTGGACAGGTTCCTACGAGCAGTACTTC.

J is TRBJ2-2 and V is TRBV7-9; maybe TRBD1 (5 bases). The CDR3 has 13 residues. The V and J ends lost 5 bases and 4 bases respectively, with 8 bases between them. CDR1 and CDR2 from the germline V gene are SEHNR and FQNEAQ (reference sequence). DNA of the CDR3: TGTGCCAGCAGCGCACAGGTCACCGGGGAGCTGTTTTTT. Its translation: CASSAQVTGELFF.

The rearrangement links TRBV9 to TRBJ1-1; D not resolved. The CDR3 is 16 amino acids. Between the trimmed V and J ends, which lost 4 bases and 3 bases, there was a span of 19 bases. In germline, CDR1 is SGDLS, CDR2 YYNGEE. The chain's CDR3 is CASSPVARVGYTEAFF. CDR3 bases: TGTGCCAGCAGCCCGGTGGCGAGGGTTGGGTACACTGAAGCTTTCTTT.

The genes are TRBV7-2 and TRBJ2-5, with 10 bases that match TRBD2. V shed 4 bases and J 2 bases; nucleotides not matched to a gene: 7. Per germline, CDR1 SGHTA and CDR2 FQGNSA. The CDR3 totals 16 residues. The DNA of the CDR3 is TGTGCCAGCAGCTCACGGACTAGCGGAAAACAAGAGACCCAGTACTTC. Its translation is CASSSRTSGKQETQYF.

V and J are TRBV27 and TRBJ2-3; the match to TRBD2 covers 10 bases. V trimming: 6 bases; J trimming: 2 bases; junction bases outside the gene matches: 5. CDR1 is MNHEY, CDR2 SMNVEV, per germline (reference sequence). This CDR3 spans 15 amino acids. The CDR3 DNA reads TGTGCCAGCAGCGGACTAGCGGCATTCACAGATACGCAGTATTTT. This gives the protein CASSGLAAFTDTQYF.